What follows are 2 T cell receptor beta chains derived from one specimen sequenced in a study of brain T cells in children with intractable seizures. Assay: immunoSEQ multiplex PCR; the TCRdb copy retains only in-frame clones and omits some. The repertoire includes under 400,000 clones, over 90% of them detected once, and roughly 5.8% sits in the top ten. Time point reported: blood from clinic visit 5 months post-surgery; TSC patient then seizure free. This sample comprised peripheral blood, obtained around 5 months after surgery. All receptors derive from a boy younger than two with tuberous sclerosis and intractable seizures.

V usage is TRBV10-1 and J usage is TRBJ1-1; D call uncertain. Germline V gives CDR1 WNHNN, CDR2 SYGVQD (reference sequence). V gave up 6 bases and J gave up 0 bases, with 8 bases separating them. This CDR3 region has 13 residues. The DNA of the CDR3 is TGCGCCAGCAGATACGGACTGAACACTGAAGCTTTCTTT. Residues: CASRYGLNTEAFF.

This clone was detected once. The V and J genes are TRBV19 and TRBJ1-1; TRBD1 aligns across 7 bases. The CDR3 consists of 14 residues. The germline V gene encodes CDR1 LNHDA and CDR2 SQIVND (reference sequence). J was trimmed by 0 bases and V by 7 bases; bases with no gene match: 5. The CDR3 sequence is CASKTGAMNTEAFF. CDR3 nucleotides: TGTGCCAGTAAAACAGGGGCAATGAACACTGAAGCTTTCTTT.